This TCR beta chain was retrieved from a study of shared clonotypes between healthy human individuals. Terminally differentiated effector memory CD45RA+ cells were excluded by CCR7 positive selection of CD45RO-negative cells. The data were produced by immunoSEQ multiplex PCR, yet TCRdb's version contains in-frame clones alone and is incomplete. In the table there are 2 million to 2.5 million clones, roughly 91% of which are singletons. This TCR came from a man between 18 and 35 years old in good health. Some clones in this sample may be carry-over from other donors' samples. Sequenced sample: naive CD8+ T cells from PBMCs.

CDR3 region: CASSLTGPRYEQYF. The CDR3 bases are TGTGCCAGCAGCTTAACGGGGCCCCGCTACGAGCAGTACTTC. The J gene is TRBJ2-7, the V gene TRBV7-9, with D perhaps matching TRBD1 or TRBD2 (5 bases each). In germline, CDR1 is SEHNR, CDR2 FQNEAQ (reference sequence). With 2 bases removed from V and 3 bases from J, the gap between germline ends came to 11 bases. The CDR3 has 14 amino acids.